The TCR beta chain described here comes from a study of T cell responses to AZD1222 COVID-19 vaccine (dated by TCRdb to the early 2020s). About the investigation overall: TCR sequencing covered roughly 230 trial participants: about 210 given two doses of AZD1222 and 26 given two doses of MenACWY control vaccine. Enrollment into the trials was organized by age into subgroups of 18-55, 56-69 and 70-plus years, and those subgroups contained roughly 160, 29 and 62 TCR-sequenced participants, respectively.

The research as a whole found: The 56-69-year group was small, and its depth increase did not reach significance, likely because of low power. Conclusions about previously exposed vaccinees were limited because only 6 or 7 AZD1222 recipients were SARS-CoV-2 seropositive at baseline. Most participants were white British and females outnumbered males, and the authors suggested that clonal diversity may have been underestimated. After two AZD1222 doses, both the breadth and the depth of spike-specific TCRs were significantly higher than at day 0 and than in MenACWY recipients. Vaccine-associated CD4 TCRs spanned the whole spike protein, with dominant responses in regions 160-218 and 743-854. Reportedly, close to half of the unique spike-specific TCRs recognized epitopes lying outside the regions that are mutated in the B.1.351 and B.1.1.7 variants. Because no day 14 peak-response samples were available, the repertoires could be characterized only after the peak T cell response.

Details on this clone: Its binding antigen is unknown. It has no much larger one-base neighbor in the sample; base qualities were not kept.

The time point label of this sample denotes: about 28 days (+/-7) after the second vaccine dose. AZD1222 recipients whose second dose came at about 4 weeks and those whose second dose came at about 12 weeks were combined into one group, since spike-specific TCR depth and breadth did not differ between the two schedules. The vaccinee samples were drawn from two UK trials, COV001 and COV002, one of which was a single-blind randomized controlled phase 2/3 trial testing AZD1222 (ChAdOx1 nCoV-19) in healthy adults. Trial participant PBMC samples were collected at day 0 and day 28 after the second dose for TCRbeta chain sequencing. The CDR3 regions of human TCRbeta chains were subjected to immunosequencing. On the study's bioinformatics: TCRs in the repertoires were compared against a reference library of SARS-CoV-2-specific TCRs that had been generated with the MIRA antigen-specificity platform. Breadth meant the fraction of unique TCRs that were SARS-CoV-2-associated, whereas depth meant the fraction of total T cells that were SARS-CoV-2-associated. Using the MIRA data, each spike-specific TCR was assigned both to the spike region to which the TCR was reactive and to a CD4 or CD8 class. Log10-transformed breadth and depth values were compared by one-way ANOVA with Sidak's multiple comparisons tests. Here the immuneACCESS table is served through TCRdb, limited to in-frame sequences with V and J called. Missing clones are a known gap in these copies; in checked studies unresolved V genes cover under half, and the rest lacks a known reason. The DNA gave D and trimming, while V, J and clone size come from that table. This sample gives more than 75,000 clones in total; 88% of them show up just once. The ten most abundant clones make up less than 9% of the sample.

As encoded in the germline V gene, CDR1 is KGHSH while CDR2 is LQKENI. From cysteine to phenylalanine, the CDR3 is 15 amino acids long. The DNA shown is the 45-base CDR3, in frame from base 1. V and J lose 0 bases and 2 bases, and a span of 7 bases separates them. The origin of this receptor is an adult who received the AZD1222 COVID-19 vaccine. This sample comprised peripheral blood, obtained 28 days after the second AZD1222 dose. This receptor chain uses TRBV18 and TRBJ2-2; TRBD1 is a possible D gene, resting on 5 matching bases. The sequenced DNA: TGTGCCAGCTCACCACCGCAGGGTAACACCGGGGAGCTGTTTTTT. Translated, this gives CASSPPQGNTGELFF.